Reported below is one TCR beta chain. The antigen is unknown. Clones were read by immunoSEQ multiplex PCR, and TCRdb kept only the in-frame ones, dropping some. The sample comprises about 98,000 clones, approximately 81% of which are singletons, and approximately 17% rests with the top ten. The record originates from a study of T cell responses to AZD1222 COVID-19 vaccine. Findings and limits, study-wide: Females made up more of the donors, who were largely white British, and clonal diversity may have come out too low. Seropositive status at baseline applied to only five or six AZD1222 recipients. Increased Spike-specific TCR breadth and depth were observed after two AZD1222 doses.

Trimming took 10 bases from V and 0 from J; bases not matched to a gene: 1. The CDR3 has 13 amino acids. Germline V gene data show CDR1 as KGHDR and CDR2 as SFDVKD. This sequence originates from an adult in good health. The V gene is TRBV24-1, the J gene TRBJ2-1; 8 positions agree with TRBD2. The source material was peripheral blood, sampled on day 0 of AZD1222 vaccination. The CDR3 region has the DNA TGTGCCACAGCGGGGGACTCCTACAATGAGCAGTTCTTC. Its translation: CATAGDSYNEQFF.